At least ten counts were recorded for the clone carrying this TCR beta chain. The sample belongs to a study of regulatory T cells in long-lasting Graves disease. Sample time point: newly diagnosed GD, antithyroid drugs for less than 3 months. TCR sequences were obtained from RNA taken from PBMCs. With iRepertoire HTBI primers and Arm-PCR of CDR3 regions, TCR beta libraries were built. TCRdb reprocessed the multiplex PCR reads via MiXCR and lists one record per CDR3 protein. The table has about 620,000 distinct CDR3 sequences, roughly 16% seen once. The same data also contributed to another study, on T cells in Graves' hyperthyroidism and ophthalmopathy. That study reports: Exclusion of a patient resulted from uncontrolled infection, other autoimmune disease, pregnancy or lactation.

The TCR was taken from a woman aged 30 to 39 with Graves disease. The specimen was peripheral blood mononuclear cells (PBMCs), collected at new diagnosis, from a patient treated with antithyroid drugs.

CDR3 sequence reads: CASSFLGLAGNEQYF. The CDR3, as DNA: TGTGCCAGCAGTTTCCTCGGACTAGCGGGCAACGAGCAGTACTTC. The J gene is TRBJ2-7, the V gene TRBV12-3 or TRBV12-4, with 11 bases that match TRBD2. The V gene end was trimmed by 3 bases and the J gene end by 5 bases; junction bases not matched to a gene: 6. The CDR3 totals 15 residues.